This entry is about one TCR beta chain. The sample holds a few counts of this clone. This clone's antigen is unknown. No base qualities exist here, and no much larger clone lies one base off it. A single peripheral blood draw of around 0.11 L on average was collected from each donor into heparinised tubes. A BD FACSAria II and a panel including CD45RO, CCR7, CD25, CD127, CD95 and CD27 were used to sort naive, central memory, regulatory and stem cell-like memory CD4+ T cells. A purity above 95% was achieved for all sorted populations. PBMCs were isolated right away by Lymphoprep density gradient centrifugation and were stained directly, without culture. To minimize batch effects, samples were stained and sorted in pairs, one healthy donor with one patient per experiment. The entire amount of isolated RNA was reverse transcribed using the High Capacity cDNA Reverse Transcription Kit, so the sequenced TCRB transcripts were expressed ones. Deep immunoSEQ sequencing was performed on naive, central memory and regulatory T cell samples, with an average of around 3.4 million total reads per sample. Sorted cells were lysed in RLT buffer, and RNA was extracted using DNase-treated RNeasy Micro or Mini kits according to cell number. Each cell subset was processed separately to prevent cross-contamination, with patient and healthy donor samples processed together. Using the immunoSEQ multiplex PCR, TCRB sequences were amplified from cDNA into 87-bp fragments spanning the CDR3 region. Sequencing of the amplicons was performed on the Illumina HiSeq platform. The authors' pipeline ran thus. Synthetic template baselines were used to correct PCR bias computationally, reads within Hamming distance 2 were collapsed together, and singletons that could not be merged were discarded. Reads were aligned against IMGT to assign V, D and J genes, CDR3 length and insertions or deletions at six rearrangement sites. Clonotype counts were normalized to sorted cell number within each subset before computing true diversity and Gini coefficients with the tcR R package. Repertoire sharing was quantified using the overlap coefficient calculated on TCRB nucleotide sequences. Entries here come from immuneACCESS through TCRdb and include only in-frame sequences with V and J called. Some clones fail to appear in such tables; in the studies checked, an unresolved V gene covers under half of the shortfall, and the cause of the remainder is unknown. Clone size and the V and J calls come from that table; the DNA yielded D and trimming. The table for this sample lists 160,000 or so clones; 9% of them were counted only once. The ten largest clones represent roughly 0.7% of the sample.

The data stem from a study of beta chain features in type 1 diabetes (dated by TCRdb to the late 2010s). Regarding the complete study: Patients and healthy donors did not differ in mean age, gender distribution, total cell number or subset yield. A total of 85 million to 110 million sorted cells were examined across all samples, and RNA yield correlated strongly with the number of cells per subset. The study compared the TCRB repertoires of sorted circulating CD4+ T cell subsets in recently diagnosed type 1 diabetes patients with those in matched healthy donors. Whereas all 28 donors provided naive and central memory subsets, regulatory and stem cell-like memory subsets were isolated from just 8 patients and roughly eight healthy donors. On the study overall, not on this receptor specifically: Sequencing cDNA rather than genomic DNA could over-represent highly expressing activated cells, although activation and CD3 levels did not differ between groups. A moderate but significant shortening of TCRB CDR3 length was observed in type 1 diabetes patients in all four CD4+ subsets. Fewer insertions and more nucleotide deletions at VDJ recombination sites were observed in patients with type 1 diabetes, implying thymic rearrangement abnormalities. Shorter templates might be favored by PCR, yet because patient and control samples were amplified and corrected together, any such skew would affect both groups equally. Because small numbers of individuals were included in the HLA sub-analyses, any influence of HLA type on TCRB rearrangement was left unresolved. Naive, central memory and regulatory TCRB repertoires appeared to be more similar among patients than among healthy donors.

CDR1 is given as SGHRS and CDR2 as YFSETQ, both from the germline V gene. The V end gives up 4 bases and the J end 2 bases, leaving 5 bases in the junction not matched to a gene. The CDR3 starts with the cysteine, ends with the phenylalanine, and has 16 residues. Only the CDR3 DNA is retained, 48 bases long and in frame from the first base. The V gene is TRBV5-1 and the J gene is TRBJ2-1; TRBD2 agrees with 11 junctional bases. The TCR sequence derives from a woman in her 30s with type 1 diabetes. Sequenced sample: central memory CD4+ T cells from blood. For the CDR3, the sequence is CASSDLAGGAYNEQFF. The DNA sequence is given as TGCGCCAGCAGCGATTTAGCGGGAGGGGCCTACAATGAGCAGTTCTTC.